These 11 T cell receptor beta chains share one sample of origin, sequenced in a study of blood T cell repertoires in COVID-19. The data were produced by immunoSEQ multiplex PCR, yet TCRdb's version contains in-frame clones alone and is incomplete. The sample holds 80,000 to 100,000 clones, roughly 80% seen once. Sequencing input: peripheral blood. These receptors originate from a man aged 55 to 70 with acute or convalescent COVID-19.

The CDR3 region is CASSPQPTGVSAGELFF. The CDR3 DNA sequence: TGTGCCAGCAGCCCCCAACCGACGGGGGTAAGCGCCGGGGAGCTGTTTTTT. V gene TRBV5-4 combines with J gene TRBJ2-2, with D perhaps TRBD2 (6 bases). The CDR3 has 17 amino acids. Germline-derived CDR1 and CDR2 are SGHNT and YYREEE (reference sequence). Between the trimmed V and J ends, which lost 4 bases and 6 bases, there was a span of 22 bases.

This clone showed up just a few times. This chain links TRBV19 with TRBJ2-7; 12 bases match TRBD2. Germline-derived CDR1 and CDR2 are LNHDA and SQIVND (reference sequence). V was pared by 6 bases and J by 2 bases, with 11 bases of the junction left unmatched. The CDR3 consists of 17 residues. CDR3 sequence reads: CASRRKLAGGTTYEQYF. In nucleotides, the CDR3 is TGTGCCAGTAGGAGGAAACTAGCGGGAGGCACCACCTACGAGCAGTACTTC.

The chain couples TRBV11-2 to TRBJ2-5; a weak D match, TRBD2 (7 bases). Trimming took off 4 bases at V and 4 bases at J, with 16 bases between the two ends. CDR1 SGHAT and CDR2 FQNNGV come from the germline V gene. CDR3 length: 15 residues. The CDR3 DNA reads as TGTGCCAGCAGCTCGTTCGGGGGGCAGGGAGAGACCCAGTACTTC. As protein: CASSSFGGQGETQYF.

V and J are TRBV28 and TRBJ1-2, with TRBD1 as a possible D gene (6 bases). The CDR3 spans 15 residues. Trimming took 3 bases from V and 4 from J, leaving 15 bases between them. Germline CDR1 reads MDHEN; CDR2 reads SYDVKM. This chain's CDR3 is CASSFPLGQSYGYTF. CDR3 DNA sequence: TGTGCCAGCAGTTTTCCCCTAGGACAGAGCTATGGCTACACCTTC.

This clone appeared a few times. The chain is built from TRBV24-1 and TRBJ2-3; 9 bases fit TRBD1. The CDR3 covers 15 residues. Germline CDR1 reads KGHDR; CDR2 reads SFDVKD. J lost 6 bases, V lost 4 bases, and 7 bases had no gene match. CDR3 residues: CATSDPGQGFDTQYF. In DNA form, the CDR3 reads TGTGCCACCAGTGACCCGGGACAGGGATTTGATACGCAGTATTTT.

V gene TRBV19 combines with J gene TRBJ2-1; 13 bases are shared with TRBD2. This CDR3 contains 15 residues. V dropped 6 bases and J dropped 8; count of bases not matched to a gene: 7. Germline CDR1 LNHDA, CDR2 SQIVND (reference sequence). The CDR3 sequence: CASRRTSGSMDEQFF. CDR3 DNA: TGTGCCAGTAGAAGGACTAGCGGGAGTATGGATGAGCAGTTCTTC.

The chain is built from TRBV19 and TRBJ2-1; 7 bases map to TRBD2. V was clipped by 7 bases and J by 4 bases; unmatched bases: 7. Germline V gene sequence: CDR1 LNHDA, CDR2 SQIVND (reference sequence). CDR3 length: 14 amino acids. CDR3 loop: CASNPSGKYNEQFF. The CDR3 bases are TGTGCCAGTAACCCAAGCGGGAAATACAATGAGCAGTTCTTC.

The V gene is TRBV14, the J gene TRBJ1-4; maybe TRBD1 (5 bases). The CDR3 covers 14 residues. Germline CDR1 is SGHDN and CDR2 is FVKESK. The V gene lost 4 bases and the J gene lost 3 bases, with 9 bases spanning the gap. Here the CDR3 reads CASSLWGANEKLFF. CDR3 coding DNA: TGTGCCAGCAGCCTATGGGGGGCTAATGAAAAACTGTTTTTT.

V gene TRBV28 combines with J gene TRBJ1-1, with D maybe TRBD1 (5 bases). This CDR3 spans 13 amino acids. Germline loops: CDR1 MDHEN, CDR2 SYDVKM. The V and J ends lost 5 bases and 4 bases respectively, with 11 bases between them. In DNA form, the CDR3 reads TGTGCCAGCAGTCGCCAGGGTGTCACTGAAGCTTTCTTT. Its protein product is CASSRQGVTEAFF.

This chain links TRBV19 with TRBJ2-7; 7 bases align to TRBD1. The CDR3 runs to 13 residues. CDR1 and CDR2 from the germline V gene are LNHDA and SQIVND (reference sequence). J gave up 5 bases and V 9 bases, and 10 bases lay outside the gene matches. The CDR3 region is CASSGQPWDEQYF. The DNA for the CDR3 is TGTGCCAGCTCGGGACAGCCTTGGGACGAGCAGTACTTC.

The CDR3 nucleotides read TGTGCCAGCAGCTTAGGGCTACAGGGCGCCACTGGCTACACCTTC. As protein: CASSLGLQGATGYTF. The V and J genes are TRBV7-9 and TRBJ1-2; possible D gene TRBD1, 6 bases. V shed 1 base and J shed 7 bases, with 16 bases lying between them. CDR3 length equals 15 residues. Germline values: CDR1 SEHNR, CDR2 FQNEAQ (reference sequence).